This T cell receptor beta chain was recovered during a study of CD4+ T cells in melanoma (dated 2022 in TCRdb). As for the study more broadly: The study examined neoantigen-specific CD4+ T cells in human melanoma. Paper-wide results and their limitations: Neoantigen-specific CD4+ T cells were reported to be correlated with the function of CD8+ T cells, macrophages and B cells. Neoantigen-specific CD4+ T cells in melanoma were reported to show diverse differentiation states.

Donors were patients with melanoma. Library preparation employed the immunoSEQ multiplex PCR assay. TCRdb retrieved this table from immuneACCESS and kept in-frame rearrangements only. Not all clones are present; in checked studies, unresolved V genes account for under half, and no reason is known for the remainder. The sample table records about 50,000 clones; approximately 89% of these occur just once. The leading ten clones occupy about 10% of the sample. A word on this clone: The antigen it recognizes is unknown. Per-nucleotide qualities are absent, and no much larger clonotype sits a single base away.

As encoded in the germline V gene, CDR1 is SGHTA while CDR2 is FQGTGA. The CDR3, cysteine through phenylalanine, is 16 amino acids long. Of the read, only the CDR3 DNA is kept; its 48 bases are in frame from base 1. Trimming removed 4 bases from V and 4 bases from J; the gene matches leave 9 bases unexplained. The TCR sequence derives from a human donor with melanoma. The sample comprised peripheral blood. In this chain, TRBV7-3 is recombined with TRBJ2-7, and TRBD1 aligns with 11 junction nucleotides. In nucleotide form, the sequence is TGTGCCAGCAGCTCCGGACAGGGGGCGCGTGGGTACGAGCAGTACTTC. It specifies CASSSGQGARGYEQYF.